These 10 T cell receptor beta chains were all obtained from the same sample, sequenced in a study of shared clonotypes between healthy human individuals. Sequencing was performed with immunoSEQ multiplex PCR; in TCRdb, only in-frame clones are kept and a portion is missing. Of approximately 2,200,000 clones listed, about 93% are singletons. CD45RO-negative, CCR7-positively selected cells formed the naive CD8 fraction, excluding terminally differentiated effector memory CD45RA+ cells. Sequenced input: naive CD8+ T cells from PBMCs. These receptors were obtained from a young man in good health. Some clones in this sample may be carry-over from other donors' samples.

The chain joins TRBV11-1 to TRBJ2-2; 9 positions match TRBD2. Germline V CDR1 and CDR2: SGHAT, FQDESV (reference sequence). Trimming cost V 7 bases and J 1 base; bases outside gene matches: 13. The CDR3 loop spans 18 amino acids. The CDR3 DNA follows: TGTGCCAGCACCCCGGGAATGGGACTAGCTGTGAACACCGGGGAGCTGTTTTTT. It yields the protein CASTPGMGLAVNTGELFF.

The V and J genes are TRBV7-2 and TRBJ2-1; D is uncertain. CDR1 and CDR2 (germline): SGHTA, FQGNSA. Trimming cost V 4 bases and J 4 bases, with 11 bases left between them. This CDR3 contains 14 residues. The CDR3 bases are TGTGCCAGCAGCTCTCCCTGGGATTACAATGAGCAGTTCTTC. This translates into CASSSPWDYNEQFF.

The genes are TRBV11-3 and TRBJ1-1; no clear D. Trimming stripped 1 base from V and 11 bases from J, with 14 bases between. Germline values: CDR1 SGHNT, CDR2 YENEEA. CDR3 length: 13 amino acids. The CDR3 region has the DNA TGTGCCAGCAGCTTAGTCCCTCGGGGAATGGCTTTCTTT. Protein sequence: CASSLVPRGMAFF.

CDR3 amino acids: CASSLWGLPKGERETQYF. The CDR3 DNA follows: TGTGCCAGCAGCCTCTGGGGGCTCCCAAAGGGGGAGCGAGAGACCCAGTACTTC. This chain uses TRBV14 with TRBJ2-5, with a tentative D call TRBD1 (6 bases). Trimming pared 4 bases from V and 4 bases from J, leaving 25 bases between. Germline V gene lookup returns CDR1 SGHDN and CDR2 FVKESK. The CDR3 spans 18 residues.

The CDR3 DNA is TGTGCCAGCAGCAACAGCGGGAGGGAGAACAATGAGCAGTTCTTC. It codes for CASSNSGRENNEQFF. The J gene is TRBJ2-1, the V gene TRBV13, with 10 bases lining up with TRBD2. The germline CDR1 and CDR2 sequences are PRHDT and FYEKMQ (reference sequence). With V trimmed by 5 bases and J by 5 bases, 6 bases remained unmatched. This CDR3 is 15 amino acids long.

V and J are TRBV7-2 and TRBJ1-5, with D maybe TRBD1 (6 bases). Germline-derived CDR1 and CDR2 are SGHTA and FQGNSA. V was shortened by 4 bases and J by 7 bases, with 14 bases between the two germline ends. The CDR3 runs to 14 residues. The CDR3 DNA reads TGTGCCAGCAGCTCCCGCACAGGGTTCCAGCCCCAGCATTTT. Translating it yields CASSSRTGFQPQHF.

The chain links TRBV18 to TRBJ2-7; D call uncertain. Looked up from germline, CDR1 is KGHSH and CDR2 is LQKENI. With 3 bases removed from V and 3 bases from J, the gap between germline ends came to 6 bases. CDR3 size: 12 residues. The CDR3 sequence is CASSPKGYEQYF. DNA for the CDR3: TGTGCCAGCTCACCTAAAGGCTACGAGCAGTACTTC.

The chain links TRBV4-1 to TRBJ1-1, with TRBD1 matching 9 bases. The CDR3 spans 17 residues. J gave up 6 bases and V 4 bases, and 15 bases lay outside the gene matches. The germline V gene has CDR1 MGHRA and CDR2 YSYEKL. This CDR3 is CASSLRDRVSGGAEAFF. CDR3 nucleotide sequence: TGCGCCAGCAGCCTCCGGGACAGGGTCTCCGGAGGGGCTGAAGCTTTCTTT.

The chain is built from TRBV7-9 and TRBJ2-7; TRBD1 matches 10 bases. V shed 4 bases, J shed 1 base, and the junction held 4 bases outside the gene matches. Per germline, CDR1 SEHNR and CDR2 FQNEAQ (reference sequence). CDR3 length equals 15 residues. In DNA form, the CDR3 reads TGTGCCAGCAGCTATTCGGACAGGGGGTCCTACGAGCAGTACTTC. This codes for CASSYSDRGSYEQYF.

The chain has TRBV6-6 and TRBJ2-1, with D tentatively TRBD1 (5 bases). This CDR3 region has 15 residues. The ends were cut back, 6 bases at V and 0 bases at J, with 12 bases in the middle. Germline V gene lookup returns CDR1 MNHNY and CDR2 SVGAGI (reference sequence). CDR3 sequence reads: CASSPDRSSYNEQFF. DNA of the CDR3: TGTGCCAGCAGCCCCGACAGAAGCTCCTACAATGAGCAGTTCTTC.